This record looks at one T cell receptor (beta chain) sequence and its context. The germline gene is not matched at one end of the junction; a read error may be the cause. The sample comes from a study of T-cell reconstitution after alpha-beta-depleted transplantation in children. Preparation of the TCRbeta library used unique molecular identifiers. Via MiXCR, TCRdb re-called the PCR reads, giving one row per CDR3 protein. The table shows about 610,000 distinct CDR3 sequences, with 8% to 11% occurring only once. This CDR3 contains 13 residues. Germline lookup yields CDR1 MNHNS and CDR2 SASEGT. The source of this sequence is a human donor who donated a stem cell graft to a child with acute myeloid leukemia. The sequencing used PBMCs from the stem cell graft donor, collected from the stem cell graft. This chain joins TRBV6-1 and TRBJ2-1; 7 nucleotides match TRBD2. The CDR3 nucleotides are TGTGCCAGCACCAACCGGGTAGCGGGTCCCCGAGTCTTC. Encoded protein: CASTNRVAGPRVF.